This passage covers 30 T cell receptor beta chains from one sample sequenced in a study of shared clonotypes between healthy human individuals. Profiling relied on immunoSEQ multiplex PCR, and the TCRdb table lists in-frame clones only, not all of them. The sample carries a few hundred thousand clones, around 97% recorded once. The material sequenced was naive CD4+ T cells sorted from blood. The sample's subset: CD45RA+ positively selected. The receptors come from a woman aged 30 to 39 in good health.

The rearrangement links TRBV30 to TRBJ1-1; a possible D gene is TRBD1 (5 bases). Looked up from germline, CDR1 is GTSNPN and CDR2 is SVGIG (reference sequence). The CDR3 length is 14 residues. V gave up 2 bases and J gave up 0 bases, with 10 bases separating them. The CDR3 nucleotides are TGTGCCTGGAGTAGGGGTCTCCTGAACACTGAAGCTTTCTTT. Translating it yields CAWSRGLLNTEAFF.

V gene TRBV6-5 combines with J gene TRBJ1-5; the D gene is possibly TRBD1 (5 bases). Trimming took off 4 bases at V and 9 bases at J, with 16 bases between the two ends. The germline V gene encodes CDR1 MNHEY and CDR2 SVGAGI. The length of the CDR3 is 14 residues. CDR3 DNA sequence: TGTGCCAGCAGTTCCCAGGCAGGGCTGGGGCCCCAGCATTTT. Amino acid sequence: CASSSQAGLGPQHF.

CDR3 nucleotides: TGTGCCAGCGGACTGGGGGAGCAGTTCTTC. Translated: CASGLGEQFF. The chain links TRBV2 to TRBJ2-1, with D tentatively TRBD2 (5 bases). CDR1 is SNHLY and CDR2 is FYNNEI in the germline V gene. CDR3 length: 10 amino acids. V lost 8 bases and J lost 10, with 9 bases in between.

The V and J genes are TRBV19 and TRBJ2-5; D unresolved. The germline V gene has CDR1 LNHDA and CDR2 SQIVND (reference sequence). Trimming removed 1 base at V and 2 bases at J, with 5 bases between. This CDR3 has 13 residues. The CDR3 reads CASSIGRQETQYF. DNA for the CDR3: TGTGCCAGTAGTATAGGACGGCAAGAGACCCAGTACTTC.

This clone showed up just once. J is TRBJ2-7 and V is TRBV6-1; maybe TRBD2 (5 bases). From germline, CDR1 is MNHNS and CDR2 SASEGT. V shed 4 bases and J shed 5 bases, with 15 bases lying between them. This CDR3 has 14 amino acids. The CDR3 nucleotides read TGTGCCAGCAGTGTTGGTAGAGGGTTGGACGAGCAGTACTTC. Amino acid sequence: CASSVGRGLDEQYF.

V is TRBV30 and J is TRBJ2-1; 10 bases are a match to TRBD2. CDR1 is GTSNPN, CDR2 SVGIG, per germline (reference sequence). The CDR3 has 14 amino acids. Trimming removed 3 bases from V and 7 bases from J; junction bases left unmatched: 6. In DNA, the CDR3 is TGTGCCTGGAGACCACTAGCGGGAATAAATGAGCAGTTCTTC. Translating gives CAWRPLAGINEQFF.

V gene TRBV7-2 combines with J gene TRBJ2-5; D gene ambiguous. V lost 1 base and J 2 bases, leaving 5 bases between the germline ends. The CDR3 is made up of 13 amino acids. The germline gives CDR1 SGHTA, CDR2 FQGNSA. CDR3 sequence (DNA): TGTGCCAGCAGCTTAGGGACGCAAGAGACCCAGTACTTC. It codes for CASSLGTQETQYF. The complete variable domain, with remaining parts taken from reference TRBV7-2 and TRBJ2-5, reads GAGVSQSPSNKVTEKGKDVELRCDPISGHTALYWYRQSLGQGLEFLIYFQGNSAPDKSGLPSDRFSAERTGGSVSTLTIQRTQQEDSAVYLCASSLGTQETQYFGPGTRLLVL.

This clone was seen only once. The rearrangement links TRBV27 to TRBJ1-5; no definite D call. V lost 7 bases and J lost 4, with 17 bases in between. CDR3 length: 15 amino acids. Looked up from germline, CDR1 is MNHEY and CDR2 is SMNVEV (reference sequence). This CDR3 reads CASTSLYNSNQPQHF. DNA of the CDR3: TGTGCCAGCACCAGTTTATATAACTCTAATCAGCCCCAGCATTTT.

The chain employs TRBV19 and TRBJ2-2, with D possibly being TRBD2 (5 bases). V shed 7 bases and J shed 5 bases, with 17 bases lying between them. Germline values: CDR1 LNHDA, CDR2 SQIVND (reference sequence). The CDR3 extends over 15 amino acids. As DNA, the CDR3 is TGTGCCAGTAATGGGCGCGAGGCGGGTACCGGGGAGCTGTTTTTT. Protein product: CASNGREAGTGELFF.

The V call is TRBV5-1, the J call TRBJ1-2, with 7 bases fitting TRBD1. V lost 4 bases and J lost 4; bases outside the gene matches: 10. CDR3 length: 15 residues. Germline V gives CDR1 SGHRS, CDR2 YFSETQ. The chain's CDR3 is CASSRDSEFSYGYTF. CDR3 bases: TGCGCCAGCAGCCGGGACAGCGAATTCTCCTATGGCTACACCTTC.

The chain employs TRBV5-4 and TRBJ2-3, with 7 bases identical to TRBD2. This CDR3 contains 18 residues. After removal of 0 bases from V and 1 base from J, the junction contained 11 bases not matched to a gene. Per germline, CDR1 SGHNT and CDR2 YYREEE (reference sequence). For the CDR3, the DNA is TGTGCCAGCAGCTTGGTGGGTCGGCTAGCGGAGGGCACAGATACGCAGTATTTT. It specifies CASSLVGRLAEGTDTQYF.

This chain joins TRBV2 and TRBJ1-4, with D possibly being TRBD1 (6 bases). Germline values: CDR1 SNHLY, CDR2 FYNNEI. This CDR3 spans 14 amino acids. V was clipped by 10 bases and J by 4 bases, with 16 bases between them. CDR3 in amino acids: CATSGDPFNEKLFF. The CDR3 nucleotides are TGTGCCACTTCAGGGGACCCCTTTAATGAAAAACTGTTTTTT.

Details on this clone: Other DNA sequences from this sample encode an identical CDR3 as well. V and J are TRBV7-2 and TRBJ2-1, with TRBD2 matching over 8 bases. Per germline, CDR1 SGHTA and CDR2 FQGNSA. Trimming took 3 bases from V and 0 from J; bases not matched to a gene: 1. There are 15 residues in the CDR3. CDR3 in DNA: TGTGCCAGCAGCTTTAGCGGGACCTCCTACAATGAGCAGTTCTTC. Translating it yields CASSFSGTSYNEQFF.

The rearrangement uses TRBV19 and TRBJ2-7; D is uncertain. Germline V lookup: CDR1 LNHDA, CDR2 SQIVND (reference sequence). The V gene lost 2 bases and the J gene lost 3 bases, with 17 bases spanning the gap. The CDR3 totals 16 residues. The chain's CDR3 is CASSIQVAKEGYEQYF. As DNA, the CDR3 is TGTGCCAGTAGTATACAGGTCGCAAAAGAAGGCTACGAGCAGTACTTC.

V gene TRBV28 combines with J gene TRBJ1-4; D is unclear. Germline V lookup: CDR1 MDHEN, CDR2 SYDVKM. The CDR3 is made up of 12 amino acids. The ends were cut back, 6 bases at V and 7 bases at J, with 9 bases in the middle. The CDR3 nucleotides are TGTGCCAGCAGGGCAGGAAGTGAAAAACTGTTTTTT. Translated: CASRAGSEKLFF.

The chain couples TRBV6-6 to TRBJ1-3; 10 bases are shared with TRBD1. Trimming removed 6 bases from V and 0 bases from J; junction bases left unmatched: 5. Germline V gives CDR1 MNHNY, CDR2 SVGAGI (reference sequence). The CDR3 has 16 amino acids. Here the CDR3 reads CASRRGQGSSGNTIYF. Here the CDR3 DNA reads TGTGCCAGCAGACGGGGACAGGGGAGCTCTGGAAACACCATATATTTT.

The chain uses TRBV29-1 and TRBJ2-7, with 11 bases identical to TRBD2. Trimming cost V 3 bases and J 6 bases; bases outside gene matches: 4. The CDR3 has 13 amino acids. Looked up from germline, CDR1 is SQVTM and CDR2 is ANQGSEA. As DNA, the CDR3 is TGCAGCGTTGACCTAGCGGGAGGTCGCGAGCAGTACTTC. This encodes CSVDLAGGREQYF.

The count of this clone is one. This rearrangement joins TRBV18 to TRBJ2-6; no clear D. This CDR3 spans 15 amino acids. V was cut by 0 bases and J by 14 bases, with 17 bases left in between. Looked up from germline, CDR1 is KGHSH and CDR2 is LQKENI. CDR3 DNA sequence: TGTGCCAGCTCACCACCCCAGGCCAACTCCCCCTTCCTGACTTTC. Translated: CASSPPQANSPFLTF.

J is TRBJ1-1 and V is TRBV29-1; D may be TRBD1 (5 bases). Trimming pared 4 bases from V and 7 bases from J, leaving 16 bases between. Germline V gene sequence: CDR1 SQVTM, CDR2 ANQGSEA. CDR3 length equals 13 residues. DNA of the CDR3: TGCAGCGTTGTGACCAGACAGACCGTTGAAGCTTTCTTT. It yields the protein CSVVTRQTVEAFF.

The rearrangement uses TRBV5-6 and TRBJ2-7, with D possibly TRBD1 on 5 matching bases. CDR1 and CDR2 (germline): SGHDT, YYEEEE. Trimming shortened V by 0 bases and J by 2 bases, and 6 bases separated the two germline ends. This CDR3 region has 13 residues. CDR3 DNA: TGTGCCAGCAGCTTGGCAGGGACCTACGAGCAGTACTTC. It yields the protein CASSLAGTYEQYF.

The rearrangement joins TRBV27 to TRBJ2-7; D uncertain. The CDR3 totals 13 residues. CDR1 and CDR2 from the germline V gene are MNHEY and SMNVEV (reference sequence). The V gene lost 4 bases and the J gene lost 3 bases, with 10 bases spanning the gap. The CDR3 bases are TGTGCCAGCAGTTGGGGAAGTCACTACGAGCAGTACTTC. Its protein is CASSWGSHYEQYF.

The chain uses TRBV5-1 and TRBJ2-2, with a possible D match to TRBD2 (5 bases). V was pared by 4 bases and J by 2 bases, with 21 bases between. This CDR3 has 18 residues. In germline, CDR1 is SGHRS, CDR2 YFSETQ. The CDR3 is CASSPRTYPSINTGELFF. DNA for the CDR3: TGCGCCAGCAGCCCCCGGACTTACCCGAGTATTAACACCGGGGAGCTGTTTTTT.

This chain uses TRBV5-5 with TRBJ2-5; no clear D. The CDR3 extends over 12 amino acids. The germline V and J ends were trimmed by 1 base and 7 bases, with 8 bases remaining between them. Germline CDR1 SGHKS, CDR2 YYEKEE (reference sequence). CDR3 residues: CASSLNLGTQYF. The CDR3 coding sequence is TGTGCCAGCAGCTTGAACCTGGGGACCCAGTACTTC.

The chain is built from TRBV7-2 and TRBJ1-3, with D unresolved. There are 13 residues in the CDR3. V shed 2 bases and J shed 5 bases, with 7 bases lying between them. Per germline, CDR1 SGHTA and CDR2 FQGNSA. The CDR3 DNA reads TGTGCCAGCAGCTTACAAGGGAGAAACACCATATATTTT. It specifies CASSLQGRNTIYF.

Notes on this clone: The same CDR3 is also encoded by other DNA sequences in this sample. V is TRBV7-9 and J is TRBJ2-5; D is ambiguous. The germline V gene has CDR1 SEHNR and CDR2 FQNEAQ (reference sequence). The CDR3 runs 11 residues. Between the trimmed V and J ends, which lost 1 base and 5 bases, there was a span of 2 bases. CDR3 sequence (DNA): TGTGCCAGCAGCTTAGTTGAGACCCAGTACTTC. This encodes CASSLVETQYF. Supplemented by reference TRBV7-9 and TRBJ2-5, the full variable domain reads DTGVSQNPRHKITKRGQNVTFRCDPISEHNRLYWYRQTLGQGPEFLTYFQNEAQLEKSRLLSDRFSAERPKGSFSTLEIQRTEQGDSAMYLCASSLVETQYFGPGTRLLVL.

This clone has a single count. The rearrangement uses TRBV4-1 and TRBJ2-1; the D is unclear. Germline V gene data show CDR1 as MGHRA and CDR2 as YSYEKL. CDR3 length equals 12 residues. The V end lost 8 bases, the J end lost 10 bases, and 15 bases lay between the germline ends. CDR3 nucleotide sequence: TGCGCCAGCGGGCGGAGCCTTGGGGAGCAGTTCTTC. This sequence encodes CASGRSLGEQFF.

The chain recombines TRBV13 with TRBJ1-4; perhaps TRBD1 as D (6 bases). The CDR3 is 13 residues long. Germline CDR1 is PRHDT and CDR2 is FYEKMQ (reference sequence). The V gene lost 2 bases and the J gene lost 5 bases, with 6 bases spanning the gap. The CDR3 loop is CASSLQGNEKLFF. Here the CDR3 DNA reads TGTGCCAGCAGCTTACAGGGGAATGAAAAACTGTTTTTT.

The V call is TRBV6-1, the J call TRBJ1-1; 8 bases align to TRBD1. Germline V gene sequence: CDR1 MNHNS, CDR2 SASEGT. The J segment lost 0 bases and the V segment lost 6 bases, leaving 3 bases of the junction unmatched. The CDR3 is 14 amino acids. CDR3 sequence reads: CASRRTGMNTEAFF. CDR3 bases: TGTGCCAGCAGAAGGACAGGGATGAACACTGAAGCTTTCTTT.

This clone has only one observation. The chain recombines TRBV6-1 with TRBJ2-1, with 11 bases fitting TRBD2. With V trimmed by 4 bases and J by 5 bases, 7 bases remained unmatched. This CDR3 is built from 16 residues. Germline CDR1 is MNHNS and CDR2 is SASEGT. The CDR3 sequence is CASSGLAGGPHNEQFF. CDR3 bases: TGTGCCAGCAGTGGGTTAGCGGGAGGGCCCCACAATGAGCAGTTCTTC.

The chain recombines TRBV11-3 with TRBJ2-3; 10 bases are a match to TRBD2. Germline CDR1 is SGHNT and CDR2 is YENEEA. The CDR3 sequence is 17 residues long. The J segment lost 2 bases and the V segment lost 5 bases, leaving 10 bases of the junction unmatched. The CDR3 region has the DNA TGTGCCAGCAGCAATAGCCTCCTAGCGGGGGACACAGATACGCAGTATTTT. This encodes CASSNSLLAGDTDTQYF.